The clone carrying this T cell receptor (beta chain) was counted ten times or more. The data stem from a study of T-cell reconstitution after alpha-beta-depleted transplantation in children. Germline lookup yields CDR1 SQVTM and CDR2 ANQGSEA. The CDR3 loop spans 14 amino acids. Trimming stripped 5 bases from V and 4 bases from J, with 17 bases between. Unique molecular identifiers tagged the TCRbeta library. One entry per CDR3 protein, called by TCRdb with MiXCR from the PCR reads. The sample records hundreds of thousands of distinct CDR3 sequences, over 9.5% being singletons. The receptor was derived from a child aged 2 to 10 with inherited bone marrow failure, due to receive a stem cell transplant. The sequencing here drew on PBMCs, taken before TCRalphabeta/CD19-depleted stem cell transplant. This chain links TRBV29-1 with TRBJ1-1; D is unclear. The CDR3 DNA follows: TGCAGCGTTACTAGCAGGCTCGGAGTCACTGAAGCTTTCTTT. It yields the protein CSVTSRLGVTEAFF.